The next 9 T cell receptor beta chains were all read from a single sample in a study of control samples from healthy donors and cancer patients. Libraries were prepared by immunoSEQ multiplex PCR; TCRdb keeps only in-frame clonotypes and omits some of them. This table holds about 150,000 clones, around 96% found once. Sequencing was performed on blood. These TCRs come from a middle-aged man in good health.

The V and J genes are TRBV5-1 and TRBJ2-2, with no clear D. V lost 0 bases and J lost 1, with 10 bases in between. Per germline, CDR1 SGHRS and CDR2 YFSETQ. The CDR3 runs 16 residues. For the CDR3, the DNA is TGCGCCAGCAGCTTGGGTACAGTAGGGAACACCGGGGAGCTGTTTTTT. Protein product: CASSLGTVGNTGELFF.

The rearrangement links TRBV19 to TRBJ2-1; D perhaps matches TRBD2 (6 bases). V was trimmed by 8 bases and J by 6 bases, leaving 17 bases between them. This CDR3 comprises 14 residues. Germline values: CDR1 LNHDA, CDR2 SQIVND (reference sequence). The CDR3: CASRPWGGANEQFF. In DNA form, the CDR3 reads TGTGCCAGTCGGCCCTGGGGCGGGGCCAATGAGCAGTTCTTC.

The table lists this clone with a count of one. The J gene is TRBJ2-1, the V gene TRBV2; 10 positions agree with TRBD2. Trimming took 11 bases from V and 4 from J; bases not matched to a gene: 8. Germline CDR1 SNHLY, CDR2 FYNNEI. There are 14 residues in the CDR3. This CDR3 is CACRGAGGYNEQFF. CDR3 DNA: TGTGCCTGCCGGGGAGCGGGGGGGTACAATGAGCAGTTCTTC.

The CDR3 protein is CASRGTSSYNEQFF. CDR3 coding DNA: TGTGCCAGCAGGGGGACTAGCTCCTACAATGAGCAGTTCTTC. The chain has TRBV2 and TRBJ2-1, with 8 positions matching TRBD2. Germline V gives CDR1 SNHLY, CDR2 FYNNEI. CDR3 length equals 14 residues. The J segment lost 0 bases and the V segment lost 6 bases, leaving 1 base of the junction unmatched.

The chain is built from TRBV24-1 and TRBJ2-1; possible D gene TRBD2, 6 bases. Between the trimmed V and J ends, which lost 5 bases and 3 bases, there was a span of 13 bases. CDR1 is KGHDR and CDR2 is SFDVKD in the germline V gene. CDR3 length: 15 amino acids. The DNA for the CDR3 is TGTGCCACCAGTGGCCAGGGCGGGATCTACAATGAGCAGTTCTTC. It codes for CATSGQGGIYNEQFF.

The chain carries TRBV28 and TRBJ1-6; no reliable D call. This CDR3 region has 15 residues. Germline assignment: CDR1 MDHEN and CDR2 SYDVKM. V dropped 5 bases and J dropped 9 bases, with 17 bases sitting between them. CDR3 sequence reads: CASSSRSVPGSPLHF. CDR3 coding DNA: TGTGCCAGCAGTAGCCGAAGCGTCCCTGGTTCACCCCTCCACTTT.

The V call is TRBV21-1, the J call TRBJ2-1; the table's D call, TRBD2, was not checked against the DNA. TRBV21-1 is a pseudogene locus. This CDR3 contains 14 residues. CDR3 region: CASRGGRTTDEQFF. The CDR3 DNA follows: TGTGCCAGCCGGGGGGGCAGAACAACGGATGAGCAGTTCTTC.

The count of this clone is one. The chain uses TRBV27 and TRBJ2-1, with D perhaps matching TRBD1 or TRBD2 (7 bases each). This CDR3 is built from 13 residues. Deletions cut 8 bases from V and 4 bases from J, with 12 bases between. Per the germline V gene, CDR1 is MNHEY and CDR2 is SMNVEV (reference sequence). CDR3 nucleotides: TGTGCCAGCCAGCGGGACAGATACAATGAGCAGTTCTTC. This codes for CASQRDRYNEQFF.

V usage is TRBV19 and J usage is TRBJ2-2; the match to TRBD2 covers 9 bases. After removal of 2 bases from V and 3 bases from J, the junction contained 4 bases not matched to a gene. The CDR3 is 16 amino acids. Germline CDR1 is LNHDA and CDR2 is SQIVND (reference sequence). The CDR3 region has the DNA TGTGCCAGTAGTATAAGCGGGGGGCCCTACACCGGGGAGCTGTTTTTT. Protein product: CASSISGGPYTGELFF.